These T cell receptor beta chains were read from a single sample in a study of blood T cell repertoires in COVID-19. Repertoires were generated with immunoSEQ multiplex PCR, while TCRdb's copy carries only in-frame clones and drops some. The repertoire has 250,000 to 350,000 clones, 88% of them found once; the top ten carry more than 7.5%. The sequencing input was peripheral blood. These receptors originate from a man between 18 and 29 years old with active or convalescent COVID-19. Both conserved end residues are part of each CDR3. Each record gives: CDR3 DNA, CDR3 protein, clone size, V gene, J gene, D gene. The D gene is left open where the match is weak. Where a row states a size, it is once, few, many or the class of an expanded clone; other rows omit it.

TGTGCCCTACAGGGGGCCACTGAAGCTTTCTTT	CALQGATEAFF	-	TRBV11-2	TRBJ1-1	TRBD1
TGTGCCAGCAGTTCCATTGACAGATTATACACCGGGGAGCTGTTTTTT	CASSSIDRLYTGELFF	-	TRBV6-5	TRBJ2-2	-
TGTGCCAGCAGCCCCGGACAGGGACCTGGAAACACCATATATTTT	CASSPGQGPGNTIYF	-	TRBV2	TRBJ1-3	TRBD1
TGTGCCATCCCCGGTCGCCCTTATGGCTACACCTTC	CAIPGRPYGYTF	once	TRBV10-3	TRBJ1-2	-
TGTGCCAGCCGGCAGGGAGGGACTGAAGCTTTCTTT	CASRQGGTEAFF	-	TRBV12-3/TRBV12-4	TRBJ1-1	-
TGCGCCAGCAGTCATCGGACAGGTAAAGAGCCCCAGCATTTT	CASSHRTGKEPQHF	-	TRBV23-1	TRBJ1-5	TRBD1
TGTGCCAGTAGTTCCCGGGGAGCTCTCTACGAGCAGTACTTC	CASSSRGALYEQYF	-	TRBV19	TRBJ2-7	-
TGTGCCAGCAGTATGGGGTCAGGGAGGACTTATAGCAATCAGCCCCAGCATTTT	CASSMGSGRTYSNQPQHF	-	TRBV7-2	TRBJ1-5	-
TGTGCCAGCAGCGTAGAGGGAGGGGGAAACACTGAAGCTTTCTTT	CASSVEGGGNTEAFF	-	TRBV9	TRBJ1-1	-
TGCAGTGCTGACGACAGGGGTGGCTACACCTTC	CSADDRGGYTF	once	TRBV20-1	TRBJ1-2	TRBD1
TGTGCCAGCCGTATCGGGTGGGAGCTGTTTTTT	CASRIGWELFF	-	TRBV12-3/TRBV12-4	TRBJ2-2	-
TGCGCCAGCAGCCATTCCGGGACAACTAGCACAGATACGCAGTATTTT	CASSHSGTTSTDTQYF	-	TRBV4-1	TRBJ2-3	-
TGTGCCAGCAGTTTGAGCCTGGGGGGAACTCAGCCCCAGCATTTT	CASSLSLGGTQPQHF	-	TRBV6-2/TRBV6-3	TRBJ1-5	-